The clone carrying this TCR beta chain was counted many times. Amplification targeted TCR beta CDR3 regions from RNA transcripts. TCR CDR3 underwent first-round RT-PCR with the HTBI primer set. One entry per CDR3 protein results from TCRdb running MiXCR on the multiplex PCR reads. The table has 200,000 to 250,000 distinct CDR3 sequences, roughly 15% seen once. The sample comes from a study of T cells in Graves' hyperthyroidism and ophthalmopathy. CDR3 length: 16 residues. V was trimmed by 0 bases and J by 2 bases, leaving 14 bases between them. Germline CDR1 reads LGHDT; CDR2 reads YNNKEL (reference sequence). Ophthalmopathy in the patients scored at least 3 on Clinical Activity Score and at least 4 on NOSPECS grade, lasting under 3 months.

The TCR comes from a woman younger than 30 with Graves' ophthalmopathy. The sequenced material came from blood. The chain uses TRBV3-1 and TRBJ2-7; D not certain. In DNA, the CDR3 is TGTGCCAGCAGCCAAGAGGGCAGGAACAATCCCTACGAGCAGTACTTC. As protein: CASSQEGRNNPYEQYF.